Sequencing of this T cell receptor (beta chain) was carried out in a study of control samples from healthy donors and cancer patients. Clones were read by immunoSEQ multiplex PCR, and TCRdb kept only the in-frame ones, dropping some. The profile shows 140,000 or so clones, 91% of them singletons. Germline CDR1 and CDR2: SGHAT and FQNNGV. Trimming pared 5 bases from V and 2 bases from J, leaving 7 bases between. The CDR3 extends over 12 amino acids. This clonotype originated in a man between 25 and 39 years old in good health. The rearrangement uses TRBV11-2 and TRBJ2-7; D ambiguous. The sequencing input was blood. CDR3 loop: CASSPKTYEQYF. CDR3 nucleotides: TGTGCCAGCAGCCCCAAGACCTACGAGCAGTACTTC.